The 18 T cell receptor beta chains below come from one sample, sequenced in a study of control samples from healthy donors and cancer patients. The table came from immunoSEQ multiplex PCR; TCRdb's copy has only in-frame clones and leaves some out. The sample lists 150,000 to 200,000 clones, more than 90% occurring once. What was sequenced was blood. The receptor source for this set is a man aged 25-40 years in good health.

The V and J genes are TRBV27 and TRBJ1-1; possibly TRBD1 for D (5 bases). V lost 3 bases, J lost 8 bases, and 13 bases lay in between. Germline V gene data show CDR1 as MNHEY and CDR2 as SMNVEV (reference sequence). The CDR3 loop spans 13 amino acids. CDR3 protein: CASSFGGGKEAFF. CDR3 in DNA: TGTGCCAGCAGTTTCGGGGGAGGCAAGGAAGCTTTCTTT.

The chain joins TRBV6-5 to TRBJ2-1; tentative D call: TRBD2 (5 bases). The V gene lost 0 bases and the J gene lost 8 bases, with 8 bases spanning the gap. CDR3 length: 13 residues. Germline V gene data show CDR1 as MNHEY and CDR2 as SVGAGI. Written as DNA, the CDR3 is TGTGCCAGCAGTTACTCGAATAGCGATGAGCAGTTCTTC. Its translation is CASSYSNSDEQFF.

The chain joins TRBV5-4 to TRBJ2-3; 10 bases are shared with TRBD2. This CDR3 is built from 14 residues. V dropped 4 bases and J dropped 2; count of bases not matched to a gene: 1. Germline assignment: CDR1 SGHNT and CDR2 YYREEE (reference sequence). Written as DNA, the CDR3 is TGTGCCAGCAGCACTAGCGGGGACACAGATACGCAGTATTTT. This sequence encodes CASSTSGDTDTQYF.

The chain has TRBV7-9 and TRBJ1-1; 8 bases map to TRBD1. The CDR3 loop spans 15 amino acids. J lost 6 bases, V lost 5 bases, and 11 bases had no gene match. In germline, CDR1 is SEHNR, CDR2 FQNEAQ (reference sequence). The CDR3 DNA reads as TGTGCCAGCAGCCCCCAGGGACAGGAAGTGGCTGAAGCTTTCTTT. Translation: CASSPQGQEVAEAFF.

V and J are TRBV5-4 and TRBJ2-2, with D tentatively TRBD1 (6 bases). This CDR3 is 15 amino acids long. In germline, CDR1 is SGHNT, CDR2 YYREEE (reference sequence). Between the trimmed V and J ends, which lost 1 base and 2 bases, there was a span of 9 bases. This CDR3 reads CASSLLGGNTGELFF. The CDR3, as DNA: TGTGCCAGCAGCTTGTTAGGGGGAAACACCGGGGAGCTGTTTTTT.

The gene calls are TRBV12-5 and TRBJ2-1; 8 nucleotides line up with TRBD2. This CDR3 has 16 residues. J was trimmed by 6 bases and V by 0 bases; bases with no gene match: 7. The germline V gene encodes CDR1 LGHNT and CDR2 FRNRAP. The CDR3 coding sequence is TGTGCTAGTGGTTTGGTAGTCGGGGGGGGCTCCAATGAGCAGTTCTTC. As protein: CASGLVVGGGSNEQFF.

The V gene is TRBV19, the J gene TRBJ2-1; 9 bases line up with TRBD2. Germline V gene sequence: CDR1 LNHDA, CDR2 SQIVND (reference sequence). Unmatched junction bases numbered 12, after V lost 3 bases and J lost 9 bases. The CDR3 length is 16 residues. The DNA of the CDR3 is TGTGCCAGTAGTATTGAGGCTGGCGGGGGGGGTACTGAGCAGTTCTTC. Protein sequence: CASSIEAGGGGTEQFF.

The CDR3 DNA reads as TGTGCCAGCAGCTTGAGTGGGGGGGCATACAATGAGCAGTTCTTC. Amino acids: CASSLSGGAYNEQFF. This sequence joins TRBV5-4 and TRBJ2-1; D is possibly TRBD2 (7 bases). This CDR3 has 15 residues. Per the germline V gene, CDR1 is SGHNT and CDR2 is YYREEE (reference sequence). The V and J ends lost 1 base and 4 bases respectively, with 12 bases between them.

This chain links TRBV12-5 with TRBJ2-5; TRBD2 agrees at 7 bases. The CDR3 is 16 residues long. CDR1 and CDR2 from the germline V gene are LGHNT and FRNRAP. Trimming cost V 2 bases and J 0 bases; bases outside gene matches: 6. CDR3: CASGLRGGTYQETQYF. CDR3 bases: TGTGCTAGTGGTTTGAGGGGAGGGACCTACCAAGAGACCCAGTACTTC.

This chain links TRBV7-2 with TRBJ1-1; D is ambiguous. Trimming removed 2 bases from V and 6 bases from J, with 7 bases in between. This CDR3 contains 12 residues. The germline V gene has CDR1 SGHTA and CDR2 FQGNSA. CDR3 in DNA: TGTGCCAGCAGCTTAAGGGTCCCTGAAGCTTTCTTT. Protein sequence: CASSLRVPEAFF.

The chain links TRBV10-3 to TRBJ2-5; tentative D call: TRBD2 (5 bases). Germline CDR1 ENHRY, CDR2 SYGVKD. The CDR3 runs to 12 residues. The ends were cut back, 3 bases at V and 4 bases at J, with 6 bases in the middle. The CDR3 DNA is TGTGCCATCAGTGAAGGAGGAGAGACCCAGTACTTC. Translation: CAISEGGETQYF.

This chain joins TRBV27 and TRBJ1-5; D ambiguous. Germline-derived CDR1 and CDR2 are MNHEY and SMNVEV (reference sequence). The CDR3 has 13 amino acids. Trimming took 5 bases from V and 6 from J, leaving 11 bases between them. In DNA, the CDR3 is TGTGCCAGCAGTCACCGGAATGCTCAGCCCCAGCATTTT. Translated: CASSHRNAQPQHF.

Remarks on this clone: At one of its ends the junction is not consistent with the germline gene, which may arise from a read error. The chain is built from TRBV11-2 and TRBJ1-1; the D gene is possibly TRBD1 (5 bases). CDR1 is SGHAT, CDR2 FQNNGV, per germline. The CDR3 consists of 13 residues. The CDR3, as DNA: TGTGCCAGCAACTTAGGGGTTGACACTGAAGCTTTCTTT. Its protein product is CASNLGVDTEAFF.

The rearrangement uses TRBV7-9 and TRBJ1-2; a weak D match, TRBD1 (6 bases). The germline gives CDR1 SEHNR, CDR2 FQNEAQ (reference sequence). CDR3 size: 16 residues. Trimming removed 1 base at V and 10 bases at J, with 22 bases between. The CDR3 DNA reads TGTGCCAGCAGCTTAGTTTCGGGGGGCGGCTTGGCGAACTACACCTTC. Protein: CASSLVSGGGLANYTF.

The chain uses TRBV28 and TRBJ1-4, with D unclear. Germline CDR1 MDHEN, CDR2 SYDVKM. The CDR3 contains 13 residues. V shed 5 bases and J shed 7 bases, with 11 bases lying between them. The CDR3 nucleotides read TGTGCCAGCAGTCAAGTCCCGACTGAAAAACTGTTTTTT. Residues: CASSQVPTEKLFF. Using reference TRBV28 and TRBJ1-4 for the parts outside the CDR3, the full variable domain is DVKVTQSSRYLVKRTGEKVFLECVQDMDHENMFWYRQDPGLGLRLIYFSYDVKMKEKGDIPEGYSVSREKKERFSLILESASTNQTSMYLCASSQVPTEKLFFGSGTQLSVL.

CDR3 bases: TGTGCCACGAGAGAACAGGGGGCGAACAATGAGCAGTTCTTC. This gives the protein CATREQGANNEQFF. The chain links TRBV24-1 to TRBJ2-1; 9 bases are a match to TRBD1. CDR3 length equals 14 residues. Germline V gene sequence: CDR1 KGHDR, CDR2 SFDVKD. J lost 5 bases, V lost 10 bases, and 8 bases had no gene match.

Comments on this clone: The junction differs from germline at one of its ends, possibly a read error. The same CDR3 also results from other DNA sequences found in this sample. This chain joins TRBV3-1 (or the pseudogene TRBV3-2) and TRBJ1-3, with 7 nucleotides matching TRBD1. The CDR3 is 16 residues long. Germline CDR1 is LGHDT and CDR2 is YNNKEL (reference sequence). The CDR3 region is CASSHRGRNSGNTIYF. In DNA, the CDR3 is TGTGCCAGTAGCCACAGGGGCAGAAACTCTGGAAACACCATATATTTT.

The rearrangement joins TRBV6-6 to TRBJ2-7; no clear D. Trimming left V 4 bases short and J 7 bases short, with 14 bases between. Per germline, CDR1 MNHNY and CDR2 SVGAGI (reference sequence). The CDR3 has 13 residues. For the CDR3, the DNA is TGTGCCAGCAGTTTCTCAGAGGCCAGGGAGCAGTACTTC. Translated, it gives CASSFSEAREQYF.